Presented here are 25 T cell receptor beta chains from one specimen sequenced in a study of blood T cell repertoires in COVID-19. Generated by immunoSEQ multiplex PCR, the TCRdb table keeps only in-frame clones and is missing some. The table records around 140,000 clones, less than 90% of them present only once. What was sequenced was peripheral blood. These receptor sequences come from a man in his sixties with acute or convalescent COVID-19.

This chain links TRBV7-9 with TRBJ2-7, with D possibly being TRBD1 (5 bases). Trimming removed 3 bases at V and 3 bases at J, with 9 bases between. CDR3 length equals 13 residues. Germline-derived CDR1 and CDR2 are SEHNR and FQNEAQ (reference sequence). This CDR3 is CASSFETVYEQYF. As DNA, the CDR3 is TGTGCCAGCAGCTTTGAGACAGTCTACGAGCAGTACTTC. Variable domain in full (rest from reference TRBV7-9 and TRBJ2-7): DTGVSQNPRHKITKRGQNVTFRCDPISEHNRLYWYRQTLGQGPEFLTYFQNEAQLEKSRLLSDRFSAERPKGSFSTLEIQRTEQGDSAMYLCASSFETVYEQYFGPGTRLTVT.

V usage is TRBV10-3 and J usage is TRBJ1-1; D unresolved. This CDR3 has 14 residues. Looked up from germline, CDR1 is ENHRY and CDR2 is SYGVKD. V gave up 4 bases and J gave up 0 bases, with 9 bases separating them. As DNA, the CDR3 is TGTGCCATCAGTGCCAACAGCATGAACACTGAAGCTTTCTTT. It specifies CAISANSMNTEAFF.

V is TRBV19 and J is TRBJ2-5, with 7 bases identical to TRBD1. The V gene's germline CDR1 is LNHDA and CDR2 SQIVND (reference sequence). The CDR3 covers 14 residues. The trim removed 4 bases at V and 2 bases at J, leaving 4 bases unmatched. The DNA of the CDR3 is TGTGCCAGTAGTAATCCACAGGGGCAAGAGACCCAGTACTTC. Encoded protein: CASSNPQGQETQYF.

The CDR3 reads CAGTGAGDTQYF. CDR3 bases: TGTGCCGGCACAGGGGCCGGAGATACGCAGTATTTT. V and J are TRBV30 and TRBJ2-3; TRBD1 agrees at 7 bases. The CDR3 runs 12 residues. Unmatched junction bases numbered 7, after V lost 8 bases and J lost 5 bases. Germline CDR1 is GTSNPN and CDR2 is SVGIG (reference sequence).

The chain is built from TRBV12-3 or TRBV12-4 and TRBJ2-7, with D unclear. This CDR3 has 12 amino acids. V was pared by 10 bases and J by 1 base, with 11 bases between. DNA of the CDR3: TGTGCCATTCATAGAGAATCCTACGAGCAGTACTTC. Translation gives CAIHRESYEQYF.

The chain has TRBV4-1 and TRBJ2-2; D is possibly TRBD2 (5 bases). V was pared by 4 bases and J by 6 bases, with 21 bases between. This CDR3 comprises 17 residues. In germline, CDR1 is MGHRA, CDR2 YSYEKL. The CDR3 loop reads CASSLDRGSQFAGELFF. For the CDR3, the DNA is TGCGCCAGCAGCCTTGATCGGGGATCCCAATTTGCCGGGGAGCTGTTTTTT.

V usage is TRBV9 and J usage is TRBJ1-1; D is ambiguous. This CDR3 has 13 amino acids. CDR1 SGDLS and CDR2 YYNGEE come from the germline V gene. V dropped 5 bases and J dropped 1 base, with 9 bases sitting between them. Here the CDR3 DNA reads TGTGCCAGCAGGGGAGCAGAGAACACTGAAGCTTTCTTT. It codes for CASRGAENTEAFF.

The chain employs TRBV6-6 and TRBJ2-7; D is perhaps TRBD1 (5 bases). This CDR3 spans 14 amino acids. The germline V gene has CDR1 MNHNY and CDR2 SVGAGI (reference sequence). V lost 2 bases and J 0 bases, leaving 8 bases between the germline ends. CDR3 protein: CASSYQGSSYEQYF. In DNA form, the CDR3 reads TGTGCCAGCAGTTACCAGGGAAGCTCCTACGAGCAGTACTTC.

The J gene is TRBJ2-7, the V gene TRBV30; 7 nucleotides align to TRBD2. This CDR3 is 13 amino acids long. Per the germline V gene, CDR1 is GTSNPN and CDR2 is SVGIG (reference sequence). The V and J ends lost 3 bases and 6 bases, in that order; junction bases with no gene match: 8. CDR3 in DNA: TGTGCCTGGAGCTCAAACTGGGGGGGCGAGCAGTACTTC. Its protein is CAWSSNWGGEQYF. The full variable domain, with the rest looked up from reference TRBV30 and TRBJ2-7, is SQTIHQWPATLVQPVGSPLSLECTVEGTSNPNLYWYRQAAGRGLQLLFYSVGIGQISSEVPQNLSASRPQDRQFILSSKKLLLSDSGFYLCAWSSNWGGEQYFGPGTRLTVT.

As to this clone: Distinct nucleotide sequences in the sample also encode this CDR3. The CDR3 loop is CASSSPGQGIYEQYF. CDR3 coding DNA: TGCGCCAGCAGCTCGCCGGGACAGGGAATTTACGAGCAGTACTTC. The rearrangement links TRBV5-1 to TRBJ2-7; 9 bases map to TRBD1. This CDR3 is 15 amino acids long. The germline CDR1 and CDR2 sequences are SGHRS and YFSETQ. V dropped 3 bases and J dropped 4; count of bases not matched to a gene: 8.

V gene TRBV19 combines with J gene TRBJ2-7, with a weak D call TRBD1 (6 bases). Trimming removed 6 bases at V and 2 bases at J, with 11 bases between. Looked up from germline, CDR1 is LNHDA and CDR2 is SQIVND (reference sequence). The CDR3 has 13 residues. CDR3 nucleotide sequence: TGTGCCAGTAGCCTTCAGGGGACCTACGAGCAGTACTTC. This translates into CASSLQGTYEQYF.

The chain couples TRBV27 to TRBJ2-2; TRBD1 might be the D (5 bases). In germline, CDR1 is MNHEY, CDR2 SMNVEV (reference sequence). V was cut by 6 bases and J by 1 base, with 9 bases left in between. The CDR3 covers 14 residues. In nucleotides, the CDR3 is TGTGCCAGCAGCCCAGGGCGGAACACCGGGGAGCTGTTTTTT. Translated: CASSPGRNTGELFF.

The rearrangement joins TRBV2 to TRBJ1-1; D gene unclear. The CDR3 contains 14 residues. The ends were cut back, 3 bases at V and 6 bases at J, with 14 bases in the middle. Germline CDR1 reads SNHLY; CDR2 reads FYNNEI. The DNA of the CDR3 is TGTGCCAGCAGTGATCAGGCCCTTCGCTCTGAAGCTTTCTTT. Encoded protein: CASSDQALRSEAFF.

CDR3 sequence (DNA): TGTGCCAGCAGCCGGGGAAGGGGGCCTAGCTCCTACGAGCAGTACTTC. This sequence encodes CASSRGRGPSSYEQYF. V and J are TRBV9 and TRBJ2-7; 7 positions match TRBD1. CDR1 is SGDLS, CDR2 YYNGEE, per germline. Losses at the gene ends were 4 bases for V and 0 bases for J; bases not matched to a gene: 10. The CDR3 is 16 residues long. The entire variable domain, with the rest obtained from reference TRBV9 and TRBJ2-7, is as follows: DSGVTQTPKHLITATGQRVTLRCSPRSGDLSVYWYQQSLDQGLQFLIQYYNGEERAKGNILERFSAQQFPDLHSELNLSSLELGDSALYFCASSRGRGPSSYEQYFGPGTRLTVT.

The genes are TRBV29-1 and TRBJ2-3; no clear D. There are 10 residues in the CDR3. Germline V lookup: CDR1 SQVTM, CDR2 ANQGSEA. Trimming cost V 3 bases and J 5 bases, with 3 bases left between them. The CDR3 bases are TGCAGCGTTGACTTAGATACGCAGTATTTT. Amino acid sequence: CSVDLDTQYF.

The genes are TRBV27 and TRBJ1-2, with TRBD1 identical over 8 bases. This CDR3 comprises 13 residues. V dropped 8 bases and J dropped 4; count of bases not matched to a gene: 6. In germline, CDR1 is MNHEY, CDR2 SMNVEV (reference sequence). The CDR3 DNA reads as TGTGCCAGCCAAGGACAGGGCCGCTATGGCTACACCTTC. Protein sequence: CASQGQGRYGYTF.

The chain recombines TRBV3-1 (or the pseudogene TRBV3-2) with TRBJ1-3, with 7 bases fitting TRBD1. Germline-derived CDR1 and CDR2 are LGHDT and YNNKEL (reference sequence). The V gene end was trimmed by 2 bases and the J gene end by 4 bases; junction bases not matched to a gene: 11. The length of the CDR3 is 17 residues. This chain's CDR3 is CASSQSNRGNAGNTIYF. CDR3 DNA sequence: TGTGCCAGCAGCCAATCCAACAGGGGTAATGCAGGAAACACCATATATTTT.

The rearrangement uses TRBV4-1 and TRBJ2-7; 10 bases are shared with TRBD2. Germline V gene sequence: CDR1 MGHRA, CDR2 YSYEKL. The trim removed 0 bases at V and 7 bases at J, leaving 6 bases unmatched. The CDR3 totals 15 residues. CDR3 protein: CASSQETSGMREQYF. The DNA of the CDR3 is TGCGCCAGCAGCCAAGAAACTAGCGGGATGCGTGAGCAGTACTTC.

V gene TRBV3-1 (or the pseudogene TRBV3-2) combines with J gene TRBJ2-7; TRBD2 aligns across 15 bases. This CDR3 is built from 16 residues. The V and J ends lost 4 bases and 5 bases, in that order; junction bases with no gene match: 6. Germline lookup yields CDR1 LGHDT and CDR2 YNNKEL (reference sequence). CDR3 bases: TGTGCCAGCAGCCTGGGACTAGCGGGGGGACCGCACGAGCAGTACTTC. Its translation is CASSLGLAGGPHEQYF.

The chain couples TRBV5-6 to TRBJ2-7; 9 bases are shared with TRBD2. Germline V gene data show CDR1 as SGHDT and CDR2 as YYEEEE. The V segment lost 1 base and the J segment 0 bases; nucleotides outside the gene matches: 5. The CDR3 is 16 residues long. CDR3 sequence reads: CASSLKTSGYSYEQYF. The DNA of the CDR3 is TGTGCCAGCAGCTTGAAAACTAGCGGGTACTCCTACGAGCAGTACTTC.

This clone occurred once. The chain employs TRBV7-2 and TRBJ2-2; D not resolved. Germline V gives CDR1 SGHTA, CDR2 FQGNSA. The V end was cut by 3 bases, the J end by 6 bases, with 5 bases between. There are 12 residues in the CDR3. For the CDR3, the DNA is TGTGCCAGCAGCTTCGGAGCCGGGGAGCTGTTTTTT. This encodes CASSFGAGELFF.

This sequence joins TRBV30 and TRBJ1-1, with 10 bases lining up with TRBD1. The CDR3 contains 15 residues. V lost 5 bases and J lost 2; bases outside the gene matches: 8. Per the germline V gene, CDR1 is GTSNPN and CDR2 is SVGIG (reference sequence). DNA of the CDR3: TGTGCCTGGGACAGGGGGCTTGGTGATAACACTGAAGCTTTCTTT. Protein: CAWDRGLGDNTEAFF. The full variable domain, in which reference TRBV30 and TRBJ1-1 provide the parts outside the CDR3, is SQTIHQWPATLVQPVGSPLSLECTVEGTSNPNLYWYRQAAGRGLQLLFYSVGIGQISSEVPQNLSASRPQDRQFILSSKKLLLSDSGFYLCAWDRGLGDNTEAFFGQGTRLTVV.

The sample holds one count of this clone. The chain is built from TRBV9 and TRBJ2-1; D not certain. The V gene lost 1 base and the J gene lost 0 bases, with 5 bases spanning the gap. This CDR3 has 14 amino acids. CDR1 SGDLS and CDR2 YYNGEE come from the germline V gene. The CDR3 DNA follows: TGTGCCAGCAGCGTACTTAGCTCCTACAATGAGCAGTTCTTC. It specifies CASSVLSSYNEQFF.

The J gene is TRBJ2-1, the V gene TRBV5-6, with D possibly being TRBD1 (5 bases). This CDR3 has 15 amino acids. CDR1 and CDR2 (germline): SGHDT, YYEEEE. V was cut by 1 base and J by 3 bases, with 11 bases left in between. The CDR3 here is CASSLSPGFYNEQFF. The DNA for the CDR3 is TGTGCCAGCAGCTTGAGTCCAGGGTTCTACAATGAGCAGTTCTTC.

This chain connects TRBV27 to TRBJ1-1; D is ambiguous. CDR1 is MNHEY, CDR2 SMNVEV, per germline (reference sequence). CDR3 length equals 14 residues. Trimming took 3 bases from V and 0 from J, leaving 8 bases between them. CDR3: CASSFAGLNTEAFF. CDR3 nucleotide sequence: TGTGCCAGCAGTTTCGCAGGCCTGAACACTGAAGCTTTCTTT.